These T cell receptor beta chains were read from a single sample in a study of cytomegalovirus exposure and HLA in healthy donors. TCRdb's table, derived via immunoSEQ multiplex PCR, lists solely in-frame clones and lacks some. This sample has under 150,000 clones, with around 77% found just once. The source material was PBMCs. The origin of the receptors is a woman in her 30s in good health and CMV-seropositive. CDR3s leave out the opening cysteine and the closing phenylalanine or tryptophan. The size of a clone is reported for some rows only, either as once, few or many, or as a class for expanded clones.

clone_size	v_call	j_call	cdr3_aa
-	TRBV18	TRBJ1-2	ASSPAASDGYT
-	TRBV6-1	TRBJ2-1	ASSTGSSYNEQF
-	TRBV7-9	TRBJ2-7	SSSSGVYGQY
few	TRBV6-5	TRBJ1-2	ASSSIWTGGADGYT
-	TRBV11-2	TRBJ1-2	ASSLVTGEYGYT
-	TRBV4-1	TRBJ1-1	ASSQGDNTEAF
once	TRBV19	TRBJ1-4	ASSIWETGGGEKLF
few	TRBV19	TRBJ1-1	ASSISYRDTEAF
-	TRBV25-1	TRBJ1-1	ASSDPGGGSEAF
few	TRBV4-2	TRBJ2-1	ASRDRPGLQFNEQF
-	TRBV4-2	TRBJ2-2	ASSPKSGGDPNTGELF
-	TRBV2	TRBJ2-5	ASPGGGGETQY
-	TRBV2	TRBJ2-3	ASKGARTDTQY
few	TRBV18	TRBJ1-5	ASSPGGISYSNQPQH
few	TRBV9	TRBJ2-2	ASSIGDFYTGELF
once	TRBV5-4	TRBJ2-7	ASSPGTGIYEQY
-	TRBV18	TRBJ1-3	ASSPGSSGNTIY
few	TRBV7-2	TRBJ2-1	ASSFAGGYNEQF
-	TRBV7-6	TRBJ1-2	ASSLATEGSYGYT
-	TRBV19	TRBJ2-7	ASSMGRSPFYEQY
few	TRBV7-9	TRBJ2-4	ASQKAGNIQY
few	TRBV2	TRBJ1-4	ASSGGGREKLF
once	TRBV5-8	TRBJ2-5	ASSLPSGGRKTQY
-	TRBV11-2	TRBJ1-1	ASSSTTNRGSGAF
-	TRBV5-4	TRBJ2-5	ASSLAVQETQY
-	TRBV2	TRBJ2-7	VSREEAAYEQY
-	TRBV5-1	TRBJ1-1	ASSQFRGGNTEAF
-	TRBV7-9	TRBJ1-2	ASSPTGANYGYT
-	TRBV5-4	TRBJ1-2	ASSQAGTGGYGYT
-	TRBV21-1	TRBJ1-1	ASSKVVRVTEAF
-	TRBV7-2	TRBJ2-3	ASSLGGRGSDTQY
-	TRBV10-3	TRBJ1-2	AIIADRGDGYT
-	TRBV7-3	TRBJ2-2	ASSSPGQDYTGELF
-	TRBV5-1	TRBJ2-5	ASSFPTGMGETQY
-	TRBV30	TRBJ2-7	AWRYQGSEQY
-	TRBV7-8	TRBJ2-5	ASSLGGGLGGETQY